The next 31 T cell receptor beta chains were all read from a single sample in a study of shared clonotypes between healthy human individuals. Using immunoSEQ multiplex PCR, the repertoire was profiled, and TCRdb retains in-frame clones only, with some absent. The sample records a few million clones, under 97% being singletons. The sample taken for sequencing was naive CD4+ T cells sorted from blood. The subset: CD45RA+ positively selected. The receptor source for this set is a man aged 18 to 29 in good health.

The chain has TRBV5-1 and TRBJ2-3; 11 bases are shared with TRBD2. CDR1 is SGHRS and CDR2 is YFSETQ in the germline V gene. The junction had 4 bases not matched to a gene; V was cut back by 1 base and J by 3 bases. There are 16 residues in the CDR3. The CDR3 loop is CASSLFSSGGTDTQYF. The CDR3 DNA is TGCGCCAGCAGCTTGTTTTCTAGCGGGGGGACAGATACGCAGTATTTT.

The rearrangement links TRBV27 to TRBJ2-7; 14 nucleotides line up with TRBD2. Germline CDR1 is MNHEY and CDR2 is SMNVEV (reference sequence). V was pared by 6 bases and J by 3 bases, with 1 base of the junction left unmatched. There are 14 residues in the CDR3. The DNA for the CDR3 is TGTGCCAGCAGCGGACTAGCGGGAGGCTACGAGCAGTACTTC. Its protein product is CASSGLAGGYEQYF.

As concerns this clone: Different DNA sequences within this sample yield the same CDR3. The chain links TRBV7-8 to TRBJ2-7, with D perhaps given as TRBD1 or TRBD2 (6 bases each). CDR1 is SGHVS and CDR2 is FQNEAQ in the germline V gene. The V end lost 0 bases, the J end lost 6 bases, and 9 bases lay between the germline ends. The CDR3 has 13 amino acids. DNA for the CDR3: TGTGCCAGCAGCTTAGCTGGGGGGCGCGAGCAGTACTTC. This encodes CASSLAGGREQYF.

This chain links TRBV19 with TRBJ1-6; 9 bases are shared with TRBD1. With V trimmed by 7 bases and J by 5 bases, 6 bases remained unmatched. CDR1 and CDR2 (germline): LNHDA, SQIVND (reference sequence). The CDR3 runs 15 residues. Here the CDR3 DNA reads TGTGCCAGTACTCGGACAGGGGCGAATAATTCACCCCTCCACTTT. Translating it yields CASTRTGANNSPLHF.

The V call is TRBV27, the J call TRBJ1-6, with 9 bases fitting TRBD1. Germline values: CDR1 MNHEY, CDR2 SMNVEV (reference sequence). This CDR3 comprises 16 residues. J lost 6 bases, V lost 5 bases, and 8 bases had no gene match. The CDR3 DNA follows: TGTGCCAGCAGTGTGGGGACAGGGAGAGGTAATTCACCCCTCCACTTT. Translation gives CASSVGTGRGNSPLHF.

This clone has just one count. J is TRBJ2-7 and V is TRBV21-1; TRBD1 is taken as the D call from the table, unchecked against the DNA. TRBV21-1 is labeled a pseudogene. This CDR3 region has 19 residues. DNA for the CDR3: TGTGCCAGCAGCAAAGCGCCCGGAAAGGGGACAGGGAACACCTACGAGCAGTACTTC. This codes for CASSKAPGKGTGNTYEQYF.

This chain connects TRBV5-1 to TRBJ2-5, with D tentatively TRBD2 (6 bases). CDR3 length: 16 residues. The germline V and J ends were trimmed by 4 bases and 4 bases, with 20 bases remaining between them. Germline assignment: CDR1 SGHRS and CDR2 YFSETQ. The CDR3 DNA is TGCGCCAGCAGCCACCTAGTAGGAGGGAAGCGAGAGACCCAGTACTTC. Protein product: CASSHLVGGKRETQYF.

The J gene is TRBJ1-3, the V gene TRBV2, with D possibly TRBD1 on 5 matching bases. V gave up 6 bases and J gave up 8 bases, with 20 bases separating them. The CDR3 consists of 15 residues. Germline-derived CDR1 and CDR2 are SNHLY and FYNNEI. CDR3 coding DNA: TGTGCCAGCAGGGAGAAGGGGACCGAGGCATACACCATATATTTT. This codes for CASREKGTEAYTIYF.

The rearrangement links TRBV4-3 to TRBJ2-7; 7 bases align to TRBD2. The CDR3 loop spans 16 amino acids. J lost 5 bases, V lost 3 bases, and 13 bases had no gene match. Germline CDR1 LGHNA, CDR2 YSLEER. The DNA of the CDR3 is TGCGCCAGCAGCCAGAGGGCCGGGACTAACTTCCACGAGCAGTACTTC. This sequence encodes CASSQRAGTNFHEQYF.

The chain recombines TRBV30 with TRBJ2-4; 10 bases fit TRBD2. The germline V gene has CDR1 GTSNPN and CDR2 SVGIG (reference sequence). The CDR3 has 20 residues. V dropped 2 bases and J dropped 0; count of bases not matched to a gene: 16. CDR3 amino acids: CAWSTARTSGGYLAKNIQYF. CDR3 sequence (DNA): TGTGCCTGGAGTACAGCTAGGACTAGCGGAGGATATCTAGCCAAAAACATTCAGTACTTC.

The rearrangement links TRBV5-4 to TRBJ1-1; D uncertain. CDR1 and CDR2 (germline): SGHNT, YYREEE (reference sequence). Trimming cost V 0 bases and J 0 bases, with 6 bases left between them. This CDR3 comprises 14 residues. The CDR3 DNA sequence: TGTGCCAGCAGCTTGGAGAAGGTGAACACTGAAGCTTTCTTT. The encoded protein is CASSLEKVNTEAFF.

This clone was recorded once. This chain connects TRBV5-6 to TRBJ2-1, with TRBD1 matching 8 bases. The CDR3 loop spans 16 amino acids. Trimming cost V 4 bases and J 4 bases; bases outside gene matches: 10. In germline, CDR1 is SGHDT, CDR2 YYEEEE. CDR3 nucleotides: TGTGCCAGCAGCGGAACGGGACAGGCAATATACAATGAGCAGTTCTTC. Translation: CASSGTGQAIYNEQFF.

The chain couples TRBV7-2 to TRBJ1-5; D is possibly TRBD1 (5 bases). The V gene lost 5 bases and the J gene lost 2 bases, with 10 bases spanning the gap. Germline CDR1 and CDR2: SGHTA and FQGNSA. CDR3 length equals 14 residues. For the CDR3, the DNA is TGTGCCAGCAGCCGGGACGGGGGCAATCAGCCCCAGCATTTT. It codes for CASSRDGGNQPQHF. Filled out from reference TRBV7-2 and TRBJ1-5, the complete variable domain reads GAGVSQSPSNKVTEKGKDVELRCDPISGHTALYWYRQSLGQGLEFLIYFQGNSAPDKSGLPSDRFSAERTGGSVSTLTIQRTQQEDSAVYLCASSRDGGNQPQHFGDGTRLSIL.

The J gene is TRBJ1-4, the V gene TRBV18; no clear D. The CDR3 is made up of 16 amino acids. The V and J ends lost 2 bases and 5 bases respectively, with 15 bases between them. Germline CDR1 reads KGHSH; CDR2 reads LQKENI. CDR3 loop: CASSPGSGRTNEKLFF. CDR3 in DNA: TGTGCCAGCTCACCAGGGAGTGGGCGAACAAATGAAAAACTGTTTTTT. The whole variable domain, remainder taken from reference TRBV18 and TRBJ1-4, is NAGVMQNPRHLVRRRGQEARLRCSPMKGHSHVYWYRQLPEEGLKFMVYLQKENIIDESGMPKERFSAEFPKEGPSILRIQQVVRGDSAAYFCASSPGSGRTNEKLFFGSGTQLSVL.

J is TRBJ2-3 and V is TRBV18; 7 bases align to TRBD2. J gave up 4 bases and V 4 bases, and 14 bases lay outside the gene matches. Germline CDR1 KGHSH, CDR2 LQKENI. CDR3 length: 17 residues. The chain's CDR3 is CASSRAGTMSGADTQYF. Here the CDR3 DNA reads TGTGCCAGCTCACGGGCAGGGACTATGAGTGGCGCAGATACGCAGTATTTT. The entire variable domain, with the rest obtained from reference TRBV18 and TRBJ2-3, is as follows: NAGVMQNPRHLVRRRGQEARLRCSPMKGHSHVYWYRQLPEEGLKFMVYLQKENIIDESGMPKERFSAEFPKEGPSILRIQQVVRGDSAAYFCASSRAGTMSGADTQYFGPGTRLTVL.

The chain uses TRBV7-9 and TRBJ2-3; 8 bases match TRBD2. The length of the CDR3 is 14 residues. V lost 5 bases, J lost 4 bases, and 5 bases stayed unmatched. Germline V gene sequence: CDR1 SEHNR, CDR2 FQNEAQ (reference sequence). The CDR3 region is CASSPGRGADTQYF. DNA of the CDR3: TGTGCCAGCAGCCCGGGGCGGGGGGCAGATACGCAGTATTTT.

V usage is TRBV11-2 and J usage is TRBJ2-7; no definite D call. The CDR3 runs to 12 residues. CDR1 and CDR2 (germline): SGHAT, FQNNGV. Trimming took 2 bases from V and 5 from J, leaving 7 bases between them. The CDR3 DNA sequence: TGTGCCAGCAGCTTATCTAGAAACGAGCAGTACTTC. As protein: CASSLSRNEQYF. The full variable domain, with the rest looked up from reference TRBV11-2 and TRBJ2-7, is EAGVAQSPRYKIIEKRQSVAFWCNPISGHATLYWYQQILGQGPKLLIQFQNNGVVDDSQLPKDRFSAERLKGVDSTLKIQPAKLEDSAVYLCASSLSRNEQYFGPGTRLTVT.

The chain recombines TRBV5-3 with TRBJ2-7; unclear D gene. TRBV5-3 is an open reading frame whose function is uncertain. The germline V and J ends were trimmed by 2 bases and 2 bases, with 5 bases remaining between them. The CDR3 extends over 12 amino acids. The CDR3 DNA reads TGTGCCAGAAGCTTCTCTCCCTACGAGCAGTACTTC. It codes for CARSFSPYEQYF.

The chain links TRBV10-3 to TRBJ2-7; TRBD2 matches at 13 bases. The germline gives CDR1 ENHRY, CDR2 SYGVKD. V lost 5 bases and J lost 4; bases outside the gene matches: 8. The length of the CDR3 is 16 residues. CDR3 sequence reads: CAISLLAGGPSYEQYF. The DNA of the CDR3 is TGTGCCATCAGTCTACTAGCGGGAGGGCCGTCGTACGAGCAGTACTTC.

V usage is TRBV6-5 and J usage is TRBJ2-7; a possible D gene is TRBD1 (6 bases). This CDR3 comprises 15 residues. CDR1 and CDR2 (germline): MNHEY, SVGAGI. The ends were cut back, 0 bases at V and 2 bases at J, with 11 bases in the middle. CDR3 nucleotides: TGTGCCAGCAGTTACTCGAGGGGGACAACCTACGAGCAGTACTTC. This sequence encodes CASSYSRGTTYEQYF.

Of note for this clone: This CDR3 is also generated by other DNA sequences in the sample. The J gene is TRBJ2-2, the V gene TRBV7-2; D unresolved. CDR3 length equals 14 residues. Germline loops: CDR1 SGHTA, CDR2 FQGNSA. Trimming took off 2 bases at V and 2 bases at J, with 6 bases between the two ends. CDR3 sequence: CASSLNGNTGELFF. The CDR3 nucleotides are TGTGCCAGCAGCTTAAACGGCAACACCGGGGAGCTGTTTTTT.

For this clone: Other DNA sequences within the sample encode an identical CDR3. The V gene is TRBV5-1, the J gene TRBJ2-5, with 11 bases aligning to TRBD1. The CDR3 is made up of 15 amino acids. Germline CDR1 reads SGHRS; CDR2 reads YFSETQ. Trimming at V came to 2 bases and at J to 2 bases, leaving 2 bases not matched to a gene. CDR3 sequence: CASSFGTGGQETQYF. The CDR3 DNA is TGCGCCAGCAGCTTCGGGACAGGGGGACAAGAGACCCAGTACTTC. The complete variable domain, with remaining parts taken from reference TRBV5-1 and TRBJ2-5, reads KAGVTQTPRYLIKTRGQQVTLSCSPISGHRSVSWYQQTPGQGLQFLFEYFSETQRNKGNFPGRFSGRQFSNSRSEMNVSTLELGDSALYLCASSFGTGGQETQYFGPGTRLLVL.

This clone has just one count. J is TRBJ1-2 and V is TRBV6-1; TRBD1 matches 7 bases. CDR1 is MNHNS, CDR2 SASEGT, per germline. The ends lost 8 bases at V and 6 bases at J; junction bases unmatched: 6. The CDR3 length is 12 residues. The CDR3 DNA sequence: TGTGCCAGCGAAACAGGGGTCAATGGCTACACCTTC. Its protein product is CASETGVNGYTF.

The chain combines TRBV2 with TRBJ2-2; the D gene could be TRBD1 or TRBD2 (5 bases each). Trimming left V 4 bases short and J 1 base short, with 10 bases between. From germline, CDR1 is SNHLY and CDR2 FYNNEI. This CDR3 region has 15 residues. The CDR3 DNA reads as TGTGCCAGCAGTGGGGCAGGGAGGAACACCGGGGAGCTGTTTTTT. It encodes CASSGAGRNTGELFF. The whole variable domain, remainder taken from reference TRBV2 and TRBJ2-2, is EPEVTQTPSHQVTQMGQEVILRCVPISNHLYFYWYRQILGQKVEFLVSFYNNEISEKSEIFDDQFSVERPDGSNFTLKIRSTKLEDSAMYFCASSGAGRNTGELFFGEGSRLTVL.

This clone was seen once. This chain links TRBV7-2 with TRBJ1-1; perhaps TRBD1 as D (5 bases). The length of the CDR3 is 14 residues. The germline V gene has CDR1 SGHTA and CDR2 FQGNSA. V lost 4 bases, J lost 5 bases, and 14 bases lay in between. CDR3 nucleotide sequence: TGTGCCAGCAGCTCCCACAGGCGGGGGACTGAAGCTTTCTTT. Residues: CASSSHRRGTEAFF. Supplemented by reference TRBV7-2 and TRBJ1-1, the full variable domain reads GAGVSQSPSNKVTEKGKDVELRCDPISGHTALYWYRQSLGQGLEFLIYFQGNSAPDKSGLPSDRFSAERTGGSVSTLTIQRTQQEDSAVYLCASSSHRRGTEAFFGQGTRLTVV.

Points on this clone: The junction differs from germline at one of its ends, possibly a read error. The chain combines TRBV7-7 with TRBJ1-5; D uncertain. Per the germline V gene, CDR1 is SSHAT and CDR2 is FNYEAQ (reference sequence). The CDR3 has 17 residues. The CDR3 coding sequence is TGTGCTAGCAGCCGACTAATGGACTGTGATAGCAATCAGCCCCAGCATTTT. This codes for CASSRLMDCDSNQPQHF.

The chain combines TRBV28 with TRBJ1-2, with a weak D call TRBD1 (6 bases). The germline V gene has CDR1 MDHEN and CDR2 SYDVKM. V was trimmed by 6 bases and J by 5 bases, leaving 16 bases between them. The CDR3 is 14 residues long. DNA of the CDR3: TGTGCCAGCAGGGGGGCGGGGTCGGGGTATGGCTACACCTTC. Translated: CASRGAGSGYGYTF.

CDR3 bases: TGTGCCAGCTCACGGACGGGGGCCCCCTCTGGAAACACCATATATTTT. Residues: CASSRTGAPSGNTIYF. V and J are TRBV18 and TRBJ1-3, with D possibly TRBD1 on 6 matching bases. This CDR3 comprises 16 residues. Germline loops: CDR1 KGHSH, CDR2 LQKENI. V gave up 4 bases and J gave up 0 bases, with 13 bases separating them.

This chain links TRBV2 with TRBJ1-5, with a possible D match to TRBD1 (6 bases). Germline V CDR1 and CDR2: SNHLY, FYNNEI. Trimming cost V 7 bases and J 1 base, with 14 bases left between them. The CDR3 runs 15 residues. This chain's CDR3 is CASKMGGLSNQPQHF. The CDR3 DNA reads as TGTGCCAGCAAAATGGGGGGGCTGAGCAATCAGCCCCAGCATTTT.

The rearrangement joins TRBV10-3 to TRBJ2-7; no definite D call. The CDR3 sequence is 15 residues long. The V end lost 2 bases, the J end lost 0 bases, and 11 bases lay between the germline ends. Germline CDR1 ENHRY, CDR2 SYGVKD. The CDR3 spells CAISETSFISYEQYF. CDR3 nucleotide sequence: TGTGCCATCAGTGAGACTTCTTTCATCTCCTACGAGCAGTACTTC.

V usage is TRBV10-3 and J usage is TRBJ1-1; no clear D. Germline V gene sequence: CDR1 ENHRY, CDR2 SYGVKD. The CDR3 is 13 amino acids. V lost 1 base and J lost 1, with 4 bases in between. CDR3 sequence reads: CAISEWPNTEAFF. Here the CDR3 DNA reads TGTGCCATCAGTGAGTGGCCGAACACTGAAGCTTTCTTT.